The clone carrying this T cell receptor (beta chain) showed up just a few times. Its antigen remains unknown. This entry comes from a study of beta chain features in type 1 diabetes. Study details: Healthy donors and patients had similar age, gender and cell yields. Study-level findings and limits: Patients with Type 1 diabetes showed moderately but significantly shorter TCRB CDR3s in all four CD4+ subsets.

Investigators reverse transcribed all isolated RNA, so they sequenced expressed TCRB transcripts. Here immunoSEQ multiplex PCR was the method, and the copy in TCRdb shows in-frame clones only, minus some. The sample lists 240,000 or so clones, approximately 15% occurring once. Germline values: CDR1 SQVTM, CDR2 ANQGSEA. V lost 4 bases and J 4 bases, leaving 19 bases between the germline ends. CDR3 length: 15 amino acids. This chain joins TRBV29-1 and TRBJ2-5, with D uncertain. The clonotype originates from a man between 25 and 39 years old with type 1 diabetes. The sequencing input was naive CD4+ T cells from blood. CDR3 sequence reads: CSVVPVQAGGETQYF. The CDR3, as DNA: TGCAGCGTTGTGCCTGTCCAAGCCGGTGGAGAGACCCAGTACTTC.